Presented here are 10 T cell receptor beta chains from one specimen sequenced in a study of T cells in women clearing cervical HPV infection. Sequencing was performed with immunoSEQ multiplex PCR; in TCRdb, only in-frame clones are kept and a portion is missing. The table counts fewer than 35,000 clones; under 7% lies in the top ten. The sample comprised blood buffy coat. Source of these receptors: a woman aged 18 to 69 with a cervical HPV16 infection that either progressed to CIN3+ or cleared (not recorded which).

With respect to this clone: The CDR3 extends 3 residues past the end of the read, so its final part is completed from the germline J gene. The V and J genes are TRBV5-1 and TRBJ1-5; D is possibly TRBD1 (6 bases). Per germline, CDR1 SGHRS and CDR2 YFSETQ. Trimming pared 4 bases from V and 5 bases from J, leaving 19 bases between. The CDR3 runs to 16 residues. Incomplete CDR3 DNA: TGCGCCAGCAGCCTTGGGGGAGGACAGAAGGATCAGCCC. Amino acids: CASSLGGGQKDQP. The complete CDR3 reads CASSLGGGQKDQPQHF.

Points on this clone: The read finishes 3 residues shy of the CDR3 end, and the germline J gene is used to complete it. The rearrangement links TRBV9 to TRBJ2-7, with TRBD1 matching over 7 bases. Unmatched junction bases numbered 1, after V lost 2 bases and J lost 2 bases. The V gene's germline CDR1 is SGDLS and CDR2 YYNGEE. There are 13 residues in the CDR3. The CDR3 here is CASSVGQTYEQYF. Partial CDR3 DNA: TGTGCCAGCAGCGTGGGACAGACCTACGAG.

A word on this clone: The observed sequence ends 3 residues before the CDR3 terminus, with the missing tail filled in from the germline J gene. The genes are TRBV18 and TRBJ1-2; D is possibly TRBD1 (5 bases). The CDR3 is made up of 15 amino acids. Between the trimmed V and J ends, which lost 6 bases and 6 bases, there was a span of 20 bases. Germline lookup yields CDR1 KGHSH and CDR2 LQKENI. The CDR3 is CASSTQGLGGDGYTF. The covered CDR3 bases are TGTGCCAGCTCTACCCAGGGCCTGGGAGGGGATGGC.

A word on this clone: Coverage ceases 3 residues before the CDR3 finishes, and the germline J gene fills in the end. The chain links TRBV20-1 to TRBJ1-5; 9 bases line up with TRBD1. V lost 1 base and J lost 5; bases outside the gene matches: 18. The CDR3 extends over 19 amino acids. Looked up from germline, CDR1 is DFQATT and CDR2 is SNEGSKA (reference sequence). The CDR3 loop is CSARVGGQGFSWADQPQHF. The covered CDR3 bases are TGCAGTGCTAGAGTGGGGGGACAGGGCTTTTCATGGGCTGATCAGCCC.

Details on this clone: The read terminates 3 residues before the CDR3 end, so the remaining end is supplied by the germline J gene. The genes are TRBV4-1 and TRBJ1-2, with TRBD1 as a possible D gene (5 bases). V lost 4 bases, J lost 0 bases, and 12 bases lay in between. The V gene's germline CDR1 is MGHRA and CDR2 YSYEKL. CDR3 length equals 15 residues. CDR3 bases read: TGCGCCAGCAGCCCGACAGCCGGGACTAACTATGGC. The encoded protein is CASSPTAGTNYG. In full, the CDR3 is CASSPTAGTNYGYTF.

As regards this clone: Read sequence stops 3 residues before the CDR3 end, and the germline J gene provides the missing end. This sequence joins TRBV7-8 and TRBJ2-7; D not certain. The CDR3 consists of 15 residues. Trimming removed 1 base at V and 3 bases at J, with 13 bases between. Germline V gene lookup returns CDR1 SGHVS and CDR2 FQNEAQ. The CDR3 DNA, read in part, is TGTGCCAGCAGCTTAGGGGCAGGCTACAGCTACGAG. It encodes CASSLGAGYSYE. The whole CDR3 region reads CASSLGAGYSYEQYF.

About this clone itself: The read falls 3 residues short of the CDR3 end, and the missing part is taken from the germline J gene. V usage is TRBV2 and J usage is TRBJ1-5; TRBD1 might be the D (5 bases). The CDR3 is 14 amino acids. V was cut by 1 base and J by 3 bases, with 7 bases left in between. Germline lookup yields CDR1 SNHLY and CDR2 FYNNEI. CDR3 sequence: CASSEGQLNQPQHF. The covered CDR3 bases are TGTGCCAGCAGTGAAGGACAGCTCAATCAGCCC.

Points on this clone: Coverage ceases 3 residues before the CDR3 finishes, and the germline J gene fills in the end. The gene calls are TRBV19 and TRBJ2-5; D is possibly TRBD2 (6 bases). CDR3 size: 15 residues. Between the trimmed V and J ends, which lost 7 bases and 5 bases, there was a span of 20 bases. CDR1 LNHDA and CDR2 SQIVND come from the germline V gene (reference sequence). The part of the CDR3 DNA that was read is TGTGCCAGTACGACCTCCCCCGGGGGACGGGAGACC. Amino acid sequence: CASTTSPGGRET. The complete CDR3 reads CASTTSPGGRETQYF.

Notes on this clone: The observed sequence ends 3 residues before the CDR3 terminus, with the missing tail filled in from the germline J gene. The V gene is TRBV6-2 or TRBV6-3, the J gene TRBJ2-7; TRBD2 matches at 11 bases. With 0 bases clipped from V and 3 bases from J, the junction kept 4 bases outside the gene matches. Germline lookup yields CDR1 MNHEY and CDR2 SVGEGT. This CDR3 is built from 16 residues. The CDR3 DNA, read in part, is TGTGCCAGCAGTTACTCGCTAGCGGGGGGAAACTACGAG. It yields the protein CASSYSLAGGNYE. The CDR3 in its entirety is CASSYSLAGGNYEQYF.

About this clone: With the read ending 3 residues before the CDR3 end, the germline J gene is used to fill in that end. The chain carries TRBV11-2 and TRBJ2-3; possibly TRBD1 for D (5 bases). The CDR3 is made up of 13 amino acids. Germline CDR1 reads SGHAT; CDR2 reads FQNNGV. Trimming stripped 4 bases from V and 8 bases from J, with 13 bases between. The CDR3 protein is CASSSDFQGTQYF. CDR3 bases read: TGTGCCAGCAGCTCCGATTTTCAGGGTACG.